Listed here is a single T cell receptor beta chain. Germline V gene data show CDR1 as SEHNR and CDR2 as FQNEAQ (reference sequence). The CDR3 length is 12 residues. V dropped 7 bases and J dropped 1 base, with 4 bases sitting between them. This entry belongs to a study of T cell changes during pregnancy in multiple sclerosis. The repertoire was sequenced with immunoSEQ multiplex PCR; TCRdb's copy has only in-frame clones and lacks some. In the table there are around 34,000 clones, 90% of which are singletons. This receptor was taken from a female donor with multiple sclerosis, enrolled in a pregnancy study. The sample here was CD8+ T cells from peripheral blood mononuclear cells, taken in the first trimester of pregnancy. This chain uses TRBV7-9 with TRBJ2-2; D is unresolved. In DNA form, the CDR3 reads TGTGCCAGCACCCAGAACACCGGGGAGCTGTTTTTT. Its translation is CASTQNTGELFF. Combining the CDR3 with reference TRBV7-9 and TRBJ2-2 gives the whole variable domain DTGVSQNPRHKITKRGQNVTFRCDPISEHNRLYWYRQTLGQGPEFLTYFQNEAQLEKSRLLSDRFSAERPKGSFSTLEIQRTEQGDSAMYLCASTQNTGELFFGEGSRLTVL.